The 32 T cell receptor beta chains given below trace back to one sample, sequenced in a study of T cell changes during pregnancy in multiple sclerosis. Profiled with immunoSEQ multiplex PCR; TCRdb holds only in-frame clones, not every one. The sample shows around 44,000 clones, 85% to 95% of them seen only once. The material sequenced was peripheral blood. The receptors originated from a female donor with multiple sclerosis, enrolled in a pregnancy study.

CDR3 sequence: CSARLHGGAFF. Written as DNA, the CDR3 is TGCAGTGCCCGACTCCATGGCGGGGCTTTCTTT. V usage is TRBV20-1 and J usage is TRBJ1-1, with unresolved D. V dropped 6 bases and J dropped 11 bases, with 16 bases sitting between them. The CDR3 totals 11 residues. The germline V gene has CDR1 DFQATT and CDR2 SNEGSKA (reference sequence).

CDR3 in DNA: TGCGCCAGCAGCCCCGGTTTTAGCGGCTACGAGCAGTACTTC. Translated, it gives CASSPGFSGYEQYF. The V call is TRBV4-1, the J call TRBJ2-7; D possibly corresponds to TRBD2 (6 bases). The CDR3 runs 14 residues. The germline CDR1 and CDR2 sequences are MGHRA and YSYEKL. V lost 4 bases and J lost 3, with 13 bases in between.

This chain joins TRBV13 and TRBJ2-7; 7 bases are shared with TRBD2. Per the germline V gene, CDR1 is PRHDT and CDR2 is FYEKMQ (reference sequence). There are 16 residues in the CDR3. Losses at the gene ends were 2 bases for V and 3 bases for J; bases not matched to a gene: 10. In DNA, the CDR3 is TGTGCCAGCAGCTTACGCGGTCCTAGCGGATACTACGAGCAGTACTTC. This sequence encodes CASSLRGPSGYYEQYF.

The CDR3 nucleotides are TGTGCCAGCAGCTTCCGGGTCTCTGGGGCCAACGTCCTGACTTTC. This encodes CASSFRVSGANVLTF. The chain combines TRBV7-9 with TRBJ2-6; D not certain. The CDR3 loop spans 15 amino acids. CDR1 is SEHNR and CDR2 is FQNEAQ in the germline V gene (reference sequence). V was clipped by 3 bases and J by 0 bases, with 6 bases between them.

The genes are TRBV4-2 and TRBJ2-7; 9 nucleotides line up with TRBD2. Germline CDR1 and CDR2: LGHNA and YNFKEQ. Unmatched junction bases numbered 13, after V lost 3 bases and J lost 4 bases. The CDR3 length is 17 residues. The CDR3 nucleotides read TGTGCCAGCAGCCAGGGTATTTTAGCGGGAGAGAATTACGAGCAGTACTTC. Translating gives CASSQGILAGENYEQYF.

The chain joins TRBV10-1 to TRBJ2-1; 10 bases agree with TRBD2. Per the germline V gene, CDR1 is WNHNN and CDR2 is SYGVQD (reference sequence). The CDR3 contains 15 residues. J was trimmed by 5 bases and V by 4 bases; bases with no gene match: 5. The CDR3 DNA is TGCGCCAGCAGTGGCCAGCGGGAGGGGAACAATGAGCAGTTCTTC. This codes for CASSGQREGNNEQFF.

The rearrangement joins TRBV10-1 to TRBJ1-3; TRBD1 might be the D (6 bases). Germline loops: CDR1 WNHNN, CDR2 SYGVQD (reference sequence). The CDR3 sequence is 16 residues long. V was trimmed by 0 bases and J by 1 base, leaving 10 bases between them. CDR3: CASSESGGGSGNTIYF. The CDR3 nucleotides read TGCGCCAGCAGTGAGTCGGGAGGGGGATCTGGAAACACCATATATTTT.

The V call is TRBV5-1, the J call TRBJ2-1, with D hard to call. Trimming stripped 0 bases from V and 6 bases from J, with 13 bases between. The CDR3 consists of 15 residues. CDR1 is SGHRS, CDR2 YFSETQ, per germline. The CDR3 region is CASSLEAMATNEQFF. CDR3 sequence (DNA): TGCGCCAGCAGCTTGGAGGCTATGGCGACCAATGAGCAGTTCTTC.

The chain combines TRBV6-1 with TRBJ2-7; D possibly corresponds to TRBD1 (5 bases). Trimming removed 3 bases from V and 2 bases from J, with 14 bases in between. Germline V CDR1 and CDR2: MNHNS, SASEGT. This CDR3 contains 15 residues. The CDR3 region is CASSEFTGGPYEQYF. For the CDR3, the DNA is TGTGCCAGCAGTGAGTTCACAGGTGGGCCCTACGAGCAGTACTTC.

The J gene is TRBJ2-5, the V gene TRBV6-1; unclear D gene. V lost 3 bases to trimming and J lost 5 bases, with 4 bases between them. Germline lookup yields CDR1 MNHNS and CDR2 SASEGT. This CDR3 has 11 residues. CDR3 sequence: CASSDVETQYF. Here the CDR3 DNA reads TGTGCCAGCAGTGACGTGGAGACCCAGTACTTC.

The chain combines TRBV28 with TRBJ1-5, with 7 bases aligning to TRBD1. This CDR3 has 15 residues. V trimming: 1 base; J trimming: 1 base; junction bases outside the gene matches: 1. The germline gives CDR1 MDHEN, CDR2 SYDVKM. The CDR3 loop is CASSLLQGSNQPQHF. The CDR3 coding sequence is TGTGCCAGCAGTTTATTACAGGGGAGCAATCAGCCCCAGCATTTT.

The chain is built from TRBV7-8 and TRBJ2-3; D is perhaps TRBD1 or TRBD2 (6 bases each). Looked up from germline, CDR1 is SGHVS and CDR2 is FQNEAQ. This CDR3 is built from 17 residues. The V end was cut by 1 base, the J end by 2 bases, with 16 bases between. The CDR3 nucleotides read TGTGCCAGCAGCTTAGGGCACCGGGGGCCAGACACAGATACGCAGTATTTT. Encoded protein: CASSLGHRGPDTDTQYF.

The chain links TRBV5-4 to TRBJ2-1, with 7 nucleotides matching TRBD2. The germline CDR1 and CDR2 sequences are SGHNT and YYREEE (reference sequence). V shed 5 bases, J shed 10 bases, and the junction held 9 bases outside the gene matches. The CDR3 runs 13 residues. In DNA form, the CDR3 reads TGTGCCAGCAGTCCTATGGGGGGGGACGAGCAGTTCTTC. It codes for CASSPMGGDEQFF.

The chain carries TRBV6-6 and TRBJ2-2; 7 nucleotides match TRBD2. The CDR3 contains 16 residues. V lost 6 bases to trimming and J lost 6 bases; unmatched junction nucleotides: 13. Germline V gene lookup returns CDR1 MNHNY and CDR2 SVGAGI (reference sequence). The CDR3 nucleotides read TGTGCCAGCAGCCCACGGACTAGTAATCTTCCCGGGGAGCTGTTTTTT. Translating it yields CASSPRTSNLPGELFF.

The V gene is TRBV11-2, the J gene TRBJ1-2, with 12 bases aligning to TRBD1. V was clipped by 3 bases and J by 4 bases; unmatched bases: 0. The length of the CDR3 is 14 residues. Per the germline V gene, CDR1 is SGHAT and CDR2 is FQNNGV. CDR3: CASSLGQGAYGYTF. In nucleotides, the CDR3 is TGTGCCAGCAGCTTGGGACAGGGGGCCTATGGCTACACCTTC.

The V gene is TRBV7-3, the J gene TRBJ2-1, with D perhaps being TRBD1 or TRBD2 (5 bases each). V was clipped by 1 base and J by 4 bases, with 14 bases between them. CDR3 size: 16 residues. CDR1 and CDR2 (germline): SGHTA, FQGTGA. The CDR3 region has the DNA TGTGCCAGCAGCTTAATATCTGAGGGGCCGTACAATGAGCAGTTCTTC. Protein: CASSLISEGPYNEQFF. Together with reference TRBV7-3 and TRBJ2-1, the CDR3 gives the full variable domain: GAGVSQTPSNKVTEKGKYVELRCDPISGHTALYWYRQSLGQGPEFLIYFQGTGAADDSGLPNDRFFAVRPEGSVSTLKIQRTERGDSAVYLCASSLISEGPYNEQFFGPGTRLTVL.

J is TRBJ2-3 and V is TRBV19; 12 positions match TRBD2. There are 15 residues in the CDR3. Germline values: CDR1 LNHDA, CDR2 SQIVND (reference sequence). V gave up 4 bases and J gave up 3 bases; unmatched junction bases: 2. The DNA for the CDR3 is TGTGCCAGTAGTAGACTAGCGGGAGTTACAGATACGCAGTATTTT. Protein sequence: CASSRLAGVTDTQYF.

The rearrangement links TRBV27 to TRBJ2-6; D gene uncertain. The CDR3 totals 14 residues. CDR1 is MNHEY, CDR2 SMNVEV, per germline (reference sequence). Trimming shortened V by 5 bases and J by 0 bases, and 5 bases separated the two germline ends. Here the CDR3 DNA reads TGTGCCAGCAGTCAATTCTCTGGGGCCAACGTCCTGACTTTC. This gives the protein CASSQFSGANVLTF.

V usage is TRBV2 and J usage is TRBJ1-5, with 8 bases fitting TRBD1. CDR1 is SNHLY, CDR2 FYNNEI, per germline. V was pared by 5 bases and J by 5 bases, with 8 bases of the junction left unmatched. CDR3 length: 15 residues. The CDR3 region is CASSPPDRDYQPQHF. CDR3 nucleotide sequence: TGTGCCAGCAGTCCTCCGGACAGGGACTATCAGCCCCAGCATTTT.

The DNA of the CDR3 is TGTGCCAGCAGCCCCCGGGGGCATAGTGGAAACACCATATATTTT. It specifies CASSPRGHSGNTIYF. The chain has TRBV11-2 and TRBJ1-3; TRBD1 might be the D (6 bases). The CDR3 is 15 residues long. Germline V gene lookup returns CDR1 SGHAT and CDR2 FQNNGV. The V gene lost 5 bases and the J gene lost 3 bases, with 14 bases spanning the gap.

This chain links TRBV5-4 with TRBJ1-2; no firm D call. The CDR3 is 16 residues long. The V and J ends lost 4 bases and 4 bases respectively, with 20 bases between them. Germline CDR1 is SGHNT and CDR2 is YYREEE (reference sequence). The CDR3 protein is CASSTGPLPTGYGYTF. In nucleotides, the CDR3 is TGTGCCAGCAGCACTGGACCGCTACCAACGGGCTATGGCTACACCTTC. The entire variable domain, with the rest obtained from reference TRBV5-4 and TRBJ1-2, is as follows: ETGVTQSPTHLIKTRGQQVTLRCSSQSGHNTVSWYQQALGQGPQFIFQYYREEENGRGNFPPRFSGLQFPNYSSELNVNALELDDSALYLCASSTGPLPTGYGYTFGSGTRLTVV.

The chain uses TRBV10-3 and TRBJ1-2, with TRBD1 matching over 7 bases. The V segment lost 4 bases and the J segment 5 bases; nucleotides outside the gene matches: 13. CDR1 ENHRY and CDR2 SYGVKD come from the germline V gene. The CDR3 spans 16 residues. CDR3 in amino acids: CAISVTEGQERYGYTF. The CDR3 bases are TGTGCCATCAGTGTAACCGAAGGACAGGAACGGTATGGCTACACCTTC.

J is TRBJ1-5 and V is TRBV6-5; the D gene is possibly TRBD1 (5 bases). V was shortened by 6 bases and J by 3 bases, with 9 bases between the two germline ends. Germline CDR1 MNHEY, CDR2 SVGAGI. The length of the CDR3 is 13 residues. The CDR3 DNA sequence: TGTGCCAGCAGGATGACAGCCAATCAGCCCCAGCATTTT. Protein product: CASRMTANQPQHF.

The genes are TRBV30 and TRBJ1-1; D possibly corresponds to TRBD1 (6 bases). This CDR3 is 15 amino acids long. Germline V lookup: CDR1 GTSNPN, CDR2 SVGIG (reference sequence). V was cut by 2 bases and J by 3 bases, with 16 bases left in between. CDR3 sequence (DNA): TGTGCCTGGAGTCATCTTCAGGGGAGGGACACTGAAGCTTTCTTT. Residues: CAWSHLQGRDTEAFF.

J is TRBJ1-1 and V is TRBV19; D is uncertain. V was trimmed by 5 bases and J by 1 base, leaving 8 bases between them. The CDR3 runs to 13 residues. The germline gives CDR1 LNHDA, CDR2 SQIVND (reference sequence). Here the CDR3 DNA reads TGTGCCAGTAGTTACTACGAGAACACTGAAGCTTTCTTT. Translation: CASSYYENTEAFF.

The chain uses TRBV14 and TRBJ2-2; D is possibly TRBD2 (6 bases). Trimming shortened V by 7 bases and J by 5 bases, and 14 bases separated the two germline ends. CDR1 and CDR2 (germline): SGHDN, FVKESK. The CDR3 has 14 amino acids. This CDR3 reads CASKTGRLTGELFF. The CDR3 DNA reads TGTGCCAGCAAGACGGGGAGGCTAACCGGGGAGCTGTTTTTT.

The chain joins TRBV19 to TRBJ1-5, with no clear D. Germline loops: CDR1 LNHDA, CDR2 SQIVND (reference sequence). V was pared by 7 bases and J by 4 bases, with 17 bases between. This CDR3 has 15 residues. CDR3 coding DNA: TGTGCCAGTATGGATTGGCAGGAAAAGAATCAGCCCCAGCATTTT. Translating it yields CASMDWQEKNQPQHF.

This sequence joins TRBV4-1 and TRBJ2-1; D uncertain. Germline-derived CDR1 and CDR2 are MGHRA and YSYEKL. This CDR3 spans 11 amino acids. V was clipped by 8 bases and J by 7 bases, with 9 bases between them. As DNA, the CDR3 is TGCGCCAGCCGCGGCCTGAATGAGCAGTTCTTC. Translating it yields CASRGLNEQFF.

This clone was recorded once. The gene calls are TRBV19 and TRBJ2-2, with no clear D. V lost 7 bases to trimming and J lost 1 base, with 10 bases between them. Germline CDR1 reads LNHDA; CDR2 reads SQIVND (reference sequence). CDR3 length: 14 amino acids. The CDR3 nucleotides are TGTGCCAGTATTCTTGCAGAGAACACCGGGGAGCTGTTTTTT. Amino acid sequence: CASILAENTGELFF.

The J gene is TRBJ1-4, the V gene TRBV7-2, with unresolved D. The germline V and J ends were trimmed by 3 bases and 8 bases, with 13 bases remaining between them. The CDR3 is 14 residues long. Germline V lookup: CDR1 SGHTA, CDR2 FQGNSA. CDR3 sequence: CASSFTAPREKLFF. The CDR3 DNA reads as TGTGCCAGCAGCTTCACCGCCCCACGGGAAAAACTGTTTTTT.

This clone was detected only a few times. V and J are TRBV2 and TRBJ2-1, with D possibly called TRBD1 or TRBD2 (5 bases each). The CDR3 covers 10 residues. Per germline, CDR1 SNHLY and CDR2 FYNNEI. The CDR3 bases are TGTGCTTCGAGGGGCAATGAGCAGTTCTTC. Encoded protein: CASRGNEQFF.

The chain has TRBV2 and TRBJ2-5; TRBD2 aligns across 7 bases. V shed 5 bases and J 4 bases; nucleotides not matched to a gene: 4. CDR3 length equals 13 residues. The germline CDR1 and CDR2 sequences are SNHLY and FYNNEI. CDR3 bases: TGTGCCAGCAGTAGGCAGCGGGGAGAGACCCAGTACTTC. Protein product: CASSRQRGETQYF.